A selection of T cell receptor beta chains follows, all from one sample in a study of memory B cells and T cells in multiple sclerosis. The repertoire was sequenced with immunoSEQ multiplex PCR; TCRdb's copy has only in-frame clones and lacks some. This table has 15,000 or so clones, roughly three quarters appearing once. The sample comprised memory (CD45RO+) CD4+ T cells from blood. These TCRs come from a human donor with multiple sclerosis. Both conserved end residues are part of each CDR3. The D gene is left open where the match is weak. Size tells how often a clone was seen (once, few, many) or the class of an expanded clone, and some rows leave it out.

clone size	J gene	V gene	D gene	CDR3 DNA	CDR3 protein
-	TRBJ2-1	TRBV6-5	TRBD2	TGTGCCAGCAGTTTCGGACTAGCGGGGGACCAGCAGTTCTTC	CASSFGLAGDQQFF
-	TRBJ2-7	TRBV4-2	-	TGTGCCAGCAGCCAAGGTACGGGTGCCTCCTACGAGCAGTACTTC	CASSQGTGASYEQYF
-	TRBJ1-1	TRBV30	-	TGTGCCTGGACGGGGAGACTGAACACTGAAGCTTTCTTT	CAWTGRLNTEAFF
-	TRBJ2-4	TRBV6-1	-	TGTGCCAGCAATGGCGGCGTCCGGGGCAAAAACATTCAGTACTTC	CASNGGVRGKNIQYF
-	TRBJ2-5	TRBV7-7	TRBD2	TGTGCTAGCAGCGTACGGGAGGGCTTGGAGACCCAGTACTTC	CASSVREGLETQYF
few	TRBJ2-7	TRBV9	TRBD1	TGTGCCAGCAGCCTAACCGGACAGGTCTACGAGCAGTACTTC	CASSLTGQVYEQYF
-	TRBJ1-3	TRBV7-2	-	TGTGCCAGCACCCTGAGGGCAGGTCCCTTGGTTGGAAACACCATATATTTT	CASTLRAGPLVGNTIYF
-	TRBJ1-1	TRBV7-2	-	TGTGCCAGCAGCTTATTTTGGGACACCGGTGGCTCTGAAGCTTTCTTT	CASSLFWDTGGSEAFF
-	TRBJ2-5	TRBV19	TRBD2	TGTGCCAGTAGTTCAAGGCGGGGGTTACAAGAGACCCAGTACTTC	CASSSRRGLQETQYF
-	TRBJ1-2	TRBV6-4	-	TGTGCCAGCAGTGCGGAACAGGGTTCCAACTATGGCTACACCTTC	CASSAEQGSNYGYTF
-	TRBJ2-7	TRBV28	-	TGTGCCAGCAACCCCCTCCGTGGCCTCTCCTACGAGCAGTACTTC	CASNPLRGLSYEQYF
few	TRBJ1-1	TRBV6-1	-	TGTGCCAGCAGCAGGGTCTGGAACACTGAAGCTTTCTTT	CASSRVWNTEAFF
-	TRBJ1-1	TRBV2	-	TGTGCCAGCAGTGAGACTAGTCCGAGATTGGTCACTGAAGCTTTCTTT	CASSETSPRLVTEAFF
-	TRBJ1-6	TRBV18	-	TGTGCCAGCTCCTTGGCACGGGGGGATAATTCACCCCTCCACTTT	CASSLARGDNSPLHF
-	TRBJ2-7	TRBV6-5	TRBD2	TGTGCCAGCAGTTACTCGGGAACTAGCGGGAGTAACGAGCAGTACTTC	CASSYSGTSGSNEQYF
medium-sized	TRBJ1-1	TRBV6-1	-	TGTGCCAGCAGTGAAGCCCAGGGGACTGAAGCTTTCTTT	CASSEAQGTEAFF
-	TRBJ1-6	TRBV6-1	-	TGTGCCAGCAGTCCGCAGGGAACCGGTAATTCACCCCTCCACTTT	CASSPQGTGNSPLHF
few	TRBJ2-4	TRBV5-6	TRBD2	TGTGCCAGCAGCGCCCCGGGACTAGGCCAAAAAGGCATTCAGTACTTC	CASSAPGLGQKGIQYF